The 25 T cell receptor beta chains given below trace back to one sample, sequenced in a study of shared clonotypes between healthy human individuals. Sequencing was performed with immunoSEQ multiplex PCR; in TCRdb, only in-frame clones are kept and a portion is missing. The sample lists 330,000 or so clones, around 70% occurring once. Sample: memory CD4+ T cells sorted from blood. Subset meaning: CD45RA-negative fraction. These receptor sequences come from a man aged 25 to 40 in good health.

The CDR3 here is CASTDGLAGVIEQYF. The CDR3 DNA reads TGTGCCAGCACCGACGGGCTAGCGGGAGTTATAGAGCAGTACTTC. The chain employs TRBV28 and TRBJ2-7, with 10 bases identical to TRBD2. The V and J ends lost 7 bases and 7 bases, in that order; junction bases with no gene match: 13. The CDR3 is 15 amino acids. The germline CDR1 and CDR2 sequences are MDHEN and SYDVKM.

This clone has a single count. The V call is TRBV7-9, the J call TRBJ1-1, with TRBD1 matching over 8 bases. Germline loops: CDR1 SEHNR, CDR2 FQNEAQ (reference sequence). V trimming: 11 bases; J trimming: 0 bases; junction bases outside the gene matches: 8. This CDR3 comprises 14 residues. DNA of the CDR3: TGTGCCGCGGGTACAGGGGGGATGAACACTGAAGCTTTCTTT. This gives the protein CAAGTGGMNTEAFF.

This clone has a handful of counts. This rearrangement joins TRBV2 to TRBJ2-3; perhaps TRBD1 as D (5 bases). The V gene's germline CDR1 is SNHLY and CDR2 FYNNEI. CDR3 length: 15 amino acids. The V end was cut by 11 bases, the J end by 3 bases, with 21 bases between. As DNA, the CDR3 is TGTGCCGGCTCAGGGTACGGGTTCGAGACAGATACGCAGTATTTT. Protein: CAGSGYGFETDTQYF.

The J gene is TRBJ1-1, the V gene TRBV27; unclear D gene. There are 15 residues in the CDR3. Looked up from germline, CDR1 is MNHEY and CDR2 is SMNVEV (reference sequence). Trimming removed 1 base at V and 4 bases at J, with 13 bases between. CDR3 region: CASSLYREGSTEAFF. The CDR3 nucleotides are TGTGCCAGCAGTTTATATAGGGAGGGTAGCACTGAAGCTTTCTTT.

V gene TRBV10-2 combines with J gene TRBJ1-4, with 7 bases aligning to TRBD1. CDR3 length: 16 residues. Losses at the gene ends were 7 bases for V and 0 bases for J; bases not matched to a gene: 8. Germline V lookup: CDR1 WSHSY, CDR2 SAAADI. The CDR3 coding sequence is TGCGCCAGCACCGACAGGGTCGGGGCAACTAATGAAAAACTGTTTTTT. It is translated as CASTDRVGATNEKLFF.

The chain employs TRBV6-1 and TRBJ2-3, with D unresolved. Trimming removed 4 bases at V and 0 bases at J, with 20 bases between. In germline, CDR1 is MNHNS, CDR2 SASEGT. The CDR3 has 18 residues. CDR3 amino acids: CASSAGLTASSSTDTQYF. For the CDR3, the DNA is TGTGCCAGCAGTGCTGGCCTCACTGCATCCTCTAGCACAGATACGCAGTATTTT.

The J gene is TRBJ2-7, the V gene TRBV28, with D uncertain. The CDR3 consists of 14 residues. The germline gives CDR1 MDHEN, CDR2 SYDVKM. The V end was cut by 1 base, the J end by 5 bases, with 12 bases between. The CDR3 coding sequence is TGTGCCAGCAGTTTATCCACACCTCTCGACGAGCAGTACTTC. Its protein is CASSLSTPLDEQYF.

This chain links TRBV5-4 with TRBJ2-7; 8 nucleotides line up with TRBD2. The CDR3 is 14 residues long. The junction had 9 bases not matched to a gene; V was cut back by 4 bases and J by 6 bases. Germline CDR1 and CDR2: SGHNT and YYREEE (reference sequence). CDR3 in DNA: TGTGCCAGCAGCCAGTTAGCGGGAATTAGCGAGCAGTACTTC. It codes for CASSQLAGISEQYF.

V gene TRBV5-1 combines with J gene TRBJ1-2, with D perhaps TRBD1 (6 bases). Germline CDR1 reads SGHRS; CDR2 reads YFSETQ. The germline V and J ends were trimmed by 3 bases and 0 bases, with 9 bases remaining between them. The CDR3 consists of 14 residues. In DNA form, the CDR3 reads TGCGCCAGCAGCTCTGACAGGCCTAACTATGGCTACACCTTC. Translated: CASSSDRPNYGYTF.

The chain employs TRBV9 and TRBJ2-5, with D possibly called TRBD1 or TRBD2 (5 bases each). The V end lost 0 bases, the J end lost 7 bases, and 16 bases lay between the germline ends. This CDR3 has 15 amino acids. CDR1 SGDLS and CDR2 YYNGEE come from the germline V gene. CDR3 nucleotide sequence: TGTGCCAGCAGCGTAGAGGGTGGGAGTAGGGGGACCCAGTACTTC. This gives the protein CASSVEGGSRGTQYF.

This chain joins TRBV25-1 and TRBJ1-5; 10 nucleotides agree with TRBD1. Trimming removed 4 bases from V and 5 bases from J; junction bases left unmatched: 2. CDR3 length: 14 residues. Germline V gene sequence: CDR1 MGHDK, CDR2 SYGVNS. The CDR3 DNA reads as TGTGCCAGCAGTGCCGGGACAGGGGATCAGCCCCAGCATTTT. It yields the protein CASSAGTGDQPQHF.

The rearrangement links TRBV10-2 to TRBJ2-2, with TRBD1 as a possible D gene (5 bases). Germline V gene sequence: CDR1 WSHSY, CDR2 SAAADI. This CDR3 region has 13 residues. V was cut by 2 bases and J by 7 bases, with 8 bases left in between. In DNA, the CDR3 is TGCGCCAGCAGTGAGCAGGGCTACGGGGAGCTGTTTTTT. It is translated as CASSEQGYGELFF.

The gene calls are TRBV7-6 and TRBJ2-1, with 12 positions matching TRBD2. This CDR3 is built from 17 residues. The trim removed 5 bases at V and 0 bases at J, leaving 5 bases unmatched. Germline-derived CDR1 and CDR2 are SGHVS and FNYEAQ. Written as DNA, the CDR3 is TGTGCCAGCAGCAAGACTAGCGGGAGAAGCTCCTACAATGAGCAGTTCTTC. This codes for CASSKTSGRSSYNEQFF. Full variable domain (outside the CDR3, taken from reference TRBV7-6 and TRBJ2-1): GAGVSQSPRYKVTKRGQDVALRCDPISGHVSLYWYRQALGQGPEFLTYFNYEAQQDKSGLPNDRFSAERPEGSISTLTIQRTEQRDSAMYRCASSKTSGRSSYNEQFFGPGTRLTVL.

CDR3 loop: CASRNGGFIGEAFF. In DNA form, the CDR3 reads TGTGCCAGTAGAAACGGAGGTTTTATTGGGGAAGCTTTCTTT. V gene TRBV19 combines with J gene TRBJ1-1; no clear D. Trimming removed 6 bases from V and 8 bases from J, with 19 bases in between. The CDR3 contains 14 residues. Germline V gives CDR1 LNHDA, CDR2 SQIVND (reference sequence).

The chain is built from TRBV11-1 and TRBJ1-1, with unresolved D. Germline V lookup: CDR1 SGHAT, CDR2 FQDESV (reference sequence). Trimming shortened V by 5 bases and J by 1 base, and 8 bases separated the two germline ends. The CDR3 is 13 amino acids. The CDR3 region is CASSQQTNTEAFF. CDR3 DNA sequence: TGTGCCAGCAGCCAACAGACGAACACTGAAGCTTTCTTT.

This chain joins TRBV19 and TRBJ2-2, with D tentatively TRBD1 or TRBD2 (6 bases each). The CDR3 is 18 residues long. Germline values: CDR1 LNHDA, CDR2 SQIVND (reference sequence). V was cut by 5 bases and J by 4 bases, with 23 bases left in between. CDR3 residues: CASSFQVGGRAATGELFF. The CDR3 coding sequence is TGTGCCAGTAGTTTCCAGGTGGGGGGCAGGGCGGCCACCGGGGAGCTGTTTTTT.

This clone turned up a few times. V gene TRBV4-3 combines with J gene TRBJ1-4; 8 bases match TRBD1. This CDR3 region has 17 residues. V lost 3 bases and J lost 4; bases outside the gene matches: 10. Per the germline V gene, CDR1 is LGHNA and CDR2 is YSLEER. The CDR3 sequence is CASSQGAQGAGNEKLFF. The CDR3 nucleotides read TGCGCCAGCAGCCAGGGAGCTCAGGGGGCCGGTAATGAAAAACTGTTTTTT.

The chain links TRBV14 to TRBJ2-1, with D uncertain. The germline V and J ends were trimmed by 3 bases and 9 bases, with 15 bases remaining between them. This CDR3 is 14 amino acids long. Germline V CDR1 and CDR2: SGHDN, FVKESK. In DNA, the CDR3 is TGTGCCAGCAGCCAGCGGACCCTATCCACTGAGCAGTTCTTC. Translated: CASSQRTLSTEQFF.

The J gene is TRBJ2-5, the V gene TRBV10-3; D perhaps matches TRBD2 (5 bases). Germline-derived CDR1 and CDR2 are ENHRY and SYGVKD. V was cut by 6 bases and J by 1 base, with 9 bases left in between. The CDR3 is made up of 13 amino acids. CDR3 DNA: TGTGCCATCAGCAGAGGGTCCCAAGAGACCCAGTACTTC. Encoded protein: CAISRGSQETQYF.

The chain joins TRBV9 to TRBJ1-2; D unclear. This CDR3 spans 14 amino acids. The V gene lost 5 bases and the J gene lost 5 bases, with 16 bases spanning the gap. CDR1 and CDR2 from the germline V gene are SGDLS and YYNGEE. In DNA, the CDR3 is TGTGCCAGCAGAGAGACCGCTAGACCTTATGGCTACACCTTC. It yields the protein CASRETARPYGYTF.

CDR3 sequence: CASSLPEFQSYNEQFF. CDR3 nucleotide sequence: TGTGCCAGCAGCTTACCAGAATTCCAATCCTACAATGAGCAGTTCTTC. V and J are TRBV7-3 and TRBJ2-1, with D uncertain. The V and J ends lost 2 bases and 1 base respectively, with 12 bases between them. The CDR3 runs 16 residues. Germline V gives CDR1 SGHTA, CDR2 FQGTGA.

V and J are TRBV5-1 and TRBJ2-7, with a tentative D call TRBD1 (5 bases). V was pared by 0 bases and J by 2 bases, with 12 bases between. The germline CDR1 and CDR2 sequences are SGHRS and YFSETQ. This CDR3 has 15 residues. This CDR3 is CASSLGRALTYEQYF. In DNA form, the CDR3 reads TGCGCCAGCAGCTTGGGCAGGGCCTTAACCTACGAGCAGTACTTC.

This clone was found a few times. The chain carries TRBV5-4 and TRBJ2-7; tentatively, D is TRBD1 (7 bases). With 4 bases removed from V and 4 bases from J, the gap between germline ends came to 15 bases. The CDR3 runs to 14 residues. Germline assignment: CDR1 SGHNT and CDR2 YYREEE (reference sequence). CDR3 amino acids: CASSMRQGGYEQYF. CDR3 bases: TGTGCCAGCAGCATGAGACAGGGAGGTTACGAGCAGTACTTC.

The chain combines TRBV27 with TRBJ2-5; 9 nucleotides match TRBD1. The CDR3 extends over 13 amino acids. The germline CDR1 and CDR2 sequences are MNHEY and SMNVEV (reference sequence). After removal of 10 bases from V and 2 bases from J, the junction contained 5 bases not matched to a gene. CDR3 bases: TGTGCCACCCAAGGGACAGGGCAAGAGACCCAGTACTTC. Residues: CATQGTGQETQYF.

The chain uses TRBV27 and TRBJ1-4, with 8 bases fitting TRBD1. This CDR3 region has 20 residues. J lost 8 bases, V lost 0 bases, and 20 bases had no gene match. The V gene's germline CDR1 is MNHEY and CDR2 SMNVEV (reference sequence). For the CDR3, the DNA is TGTGCCAGCAGTTTATCTAAAATAAGGACAGGGCTGGGAGCCGGAGAAAAACTGTTTTTT. This encodes CASSLSKIRTGLGAGEKLFF.